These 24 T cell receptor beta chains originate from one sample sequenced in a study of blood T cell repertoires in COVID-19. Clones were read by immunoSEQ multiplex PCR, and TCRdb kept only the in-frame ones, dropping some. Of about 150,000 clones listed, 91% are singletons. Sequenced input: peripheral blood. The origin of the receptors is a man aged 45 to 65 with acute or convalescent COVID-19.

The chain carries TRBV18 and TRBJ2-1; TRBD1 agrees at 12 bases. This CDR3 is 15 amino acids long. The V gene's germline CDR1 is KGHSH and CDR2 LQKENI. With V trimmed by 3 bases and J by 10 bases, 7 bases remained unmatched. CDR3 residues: CASSPGGTGGFEQFF. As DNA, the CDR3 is TGTGCCAGCTCACCGGGCGGGACAGGGGGCTTCGAGCAGTTCTTC. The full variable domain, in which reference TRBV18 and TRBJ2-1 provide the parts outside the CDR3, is NAGVMQNPRHLVRRRGQEARLRCSPMKGHSHVYWYRQLPEEGLKFMVYLQKENIIDESGMPKERFSAEFPKEGPSILRIQQVVRGDSAAYFCASSPGGTGGFEQFFGPGTRLTVL.

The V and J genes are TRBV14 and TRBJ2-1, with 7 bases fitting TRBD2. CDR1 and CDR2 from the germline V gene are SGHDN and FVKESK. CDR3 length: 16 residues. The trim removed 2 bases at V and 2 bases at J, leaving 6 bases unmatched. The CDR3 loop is CASSQIAGQPYNEQFF. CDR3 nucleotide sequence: TGTGCCAGCAGCCAAATAGCGGGCCAGCCCTACAATGAGCAGTTCTTC.

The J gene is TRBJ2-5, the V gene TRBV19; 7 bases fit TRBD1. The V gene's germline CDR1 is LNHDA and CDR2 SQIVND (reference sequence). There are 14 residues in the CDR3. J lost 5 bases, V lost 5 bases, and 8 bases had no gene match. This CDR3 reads CASSSGTAPETQYF. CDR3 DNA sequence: TGTGCCAGTAGTTCCGGGACAGCGCCGGAGACCCAGTACTTC. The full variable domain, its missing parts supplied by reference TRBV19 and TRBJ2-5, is DGGITQSPKYLFRKEGQNVTLSCEQNLNHDAMYWYRQDPGQGLRLIYYSQIVNDFQKGDIAEGYSVSREKKESFPLTVTSAQKNPTAFYLCASSSGTAPETQYFGPGTRLLVL.

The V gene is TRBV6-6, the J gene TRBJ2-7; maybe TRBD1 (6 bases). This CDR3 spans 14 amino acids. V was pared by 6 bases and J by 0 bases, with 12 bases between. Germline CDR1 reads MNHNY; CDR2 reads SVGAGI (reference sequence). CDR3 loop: CASRTGTSSYEQYF. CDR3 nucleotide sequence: TGTGCCAGCAGAACCGGGACAAGCTCCTACGAGCAGTACTTC.

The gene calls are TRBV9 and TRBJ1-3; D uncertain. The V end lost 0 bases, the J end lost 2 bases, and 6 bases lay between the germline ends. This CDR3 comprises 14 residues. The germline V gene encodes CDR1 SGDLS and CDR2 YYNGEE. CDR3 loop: CASSVGVTGNTIYF. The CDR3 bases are TGTGCCAGCAGCGTAGGCGTTACTGGAAACACCATATATTTT.

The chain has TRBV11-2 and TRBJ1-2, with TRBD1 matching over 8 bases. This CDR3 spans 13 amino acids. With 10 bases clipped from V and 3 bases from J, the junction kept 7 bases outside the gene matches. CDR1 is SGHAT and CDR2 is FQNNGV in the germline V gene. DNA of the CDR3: TGTGCCATCCCGACAGGGGTGGACTATGGCTACACCTTC. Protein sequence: CAIPTGVDYGYTF.

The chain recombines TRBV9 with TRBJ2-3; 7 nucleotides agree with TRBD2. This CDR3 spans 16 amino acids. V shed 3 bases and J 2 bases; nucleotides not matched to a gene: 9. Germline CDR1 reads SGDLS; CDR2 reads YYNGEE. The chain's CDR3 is CASSASGVGATDTQYF. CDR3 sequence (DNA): TGTGCCAGCAGCGCGAGCGGGGTCGGCGCCACAGATACGCAGTATTTT.

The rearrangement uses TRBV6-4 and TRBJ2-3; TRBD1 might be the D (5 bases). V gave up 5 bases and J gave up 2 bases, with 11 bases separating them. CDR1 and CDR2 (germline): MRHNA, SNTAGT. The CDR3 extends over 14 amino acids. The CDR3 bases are TGTGCCAGCAGTCCTCAGGGTTACACAGATACGCAGTATTTT. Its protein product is CASSPQGYTDTQYF.

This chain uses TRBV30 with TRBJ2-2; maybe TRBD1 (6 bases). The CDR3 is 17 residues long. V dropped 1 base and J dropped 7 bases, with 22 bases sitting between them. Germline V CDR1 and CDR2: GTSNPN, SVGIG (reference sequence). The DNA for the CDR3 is TGTGCCTGGAGTGGAGGGGGTCCCGTTTCGGGTATCGGGGAGCTGTTTTTT. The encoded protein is CAWSGGGPVSGIGELFF.

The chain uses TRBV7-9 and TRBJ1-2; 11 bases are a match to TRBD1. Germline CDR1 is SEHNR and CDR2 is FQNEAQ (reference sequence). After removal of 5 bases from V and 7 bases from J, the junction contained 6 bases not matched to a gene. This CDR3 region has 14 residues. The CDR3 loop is CASSADRGLSGYTF. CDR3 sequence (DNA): TGTGCCAGCAGCGCGGACAGGGGGCTGTCTGGCTACACCTTC. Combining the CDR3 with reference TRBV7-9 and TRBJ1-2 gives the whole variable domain DTGVSQNPRHKITKRGQNVTFRCDPISEHNRLYWYRQTLGQGPEFLTYFQNEAQLEKSRLLSDRFSAERPKGSFSTLEIQRTEQGDSAMYLCASSADRGLSGYTFGSGTRLTVV.

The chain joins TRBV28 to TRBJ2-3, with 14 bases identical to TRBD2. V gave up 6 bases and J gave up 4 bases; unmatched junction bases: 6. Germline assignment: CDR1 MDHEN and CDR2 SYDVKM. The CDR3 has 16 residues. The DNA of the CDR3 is TGTGCCAGCAGCTTGGGACTAGCGGGAGACTCAGATACGCAGTATTTT. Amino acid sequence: CASSLGLAGDSDTQYF.

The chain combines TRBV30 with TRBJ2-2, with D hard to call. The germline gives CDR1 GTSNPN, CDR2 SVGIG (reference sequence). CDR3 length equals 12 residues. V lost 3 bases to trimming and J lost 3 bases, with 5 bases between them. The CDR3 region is CAWRGYTGELFF. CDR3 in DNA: TGTGCCTGGAGGGGCTACACCGGGGAGCTGTTTTTT.

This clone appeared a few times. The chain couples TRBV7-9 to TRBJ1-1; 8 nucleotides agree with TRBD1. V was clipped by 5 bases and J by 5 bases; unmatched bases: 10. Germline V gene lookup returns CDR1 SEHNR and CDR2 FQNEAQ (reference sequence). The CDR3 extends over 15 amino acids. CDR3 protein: CASSPSGGAGTEAFF. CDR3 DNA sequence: TGTGCCAGCAGCCCATCAGGGGGCGCTGGGACTGAAGCTTTCTTT.

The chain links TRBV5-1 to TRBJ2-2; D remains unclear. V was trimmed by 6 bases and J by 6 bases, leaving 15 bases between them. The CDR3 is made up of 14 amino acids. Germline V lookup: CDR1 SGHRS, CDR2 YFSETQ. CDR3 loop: CASNPKTHPGELFF. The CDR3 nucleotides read TGCGCCAGCAACCCTAAGACTCACCCCGGGGAGCTGTTTTTT. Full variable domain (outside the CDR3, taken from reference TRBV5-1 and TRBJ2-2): KAGVTQTPRYLIKTRGQQVTLSCSPISGHRSVSWYQQTPGQGLQFLFEYFSETQRNKGNFPGRFSGRQFSNSRSEMNVSTLELGDSALYLCASNPKTHPGELFFGEGSRLTVL.

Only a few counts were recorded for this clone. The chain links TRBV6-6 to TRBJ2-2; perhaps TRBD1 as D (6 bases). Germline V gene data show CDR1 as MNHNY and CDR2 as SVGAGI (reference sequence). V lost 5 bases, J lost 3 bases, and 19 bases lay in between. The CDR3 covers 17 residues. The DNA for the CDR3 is TGTGCCAGCAGTCCTAAACAGGGAAGAGCCTACACCGGGGAGCTGTTTTTT. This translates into CASSPKQGRAYTGELFF.

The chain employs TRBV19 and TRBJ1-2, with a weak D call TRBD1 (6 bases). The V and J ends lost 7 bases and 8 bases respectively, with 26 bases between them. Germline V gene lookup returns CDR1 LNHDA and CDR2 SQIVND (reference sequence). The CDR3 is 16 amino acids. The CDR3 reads CASIQAGAGVTGGYTF. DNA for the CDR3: TGTGCCAGTATCCAAGCGGGGGCAGGGGTCACGGGAGGCTACACCTTC.

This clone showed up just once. The CDR3 region has the DNA TGCGCCAGCAGCTTGGTACAGAGCCCGGGGGGCTACACCTTC. Encoded protein: CASSLVQSPGGYTF. The chain has TRBV5-1 and TRBJ1-2; unclear D gene. Germline lookup yields CDR1 SGHRS and CDR2 YFSETQ. The CDR3 has 14 amino acids. V was shortened by 0 bases and J by 8 bases, with 14 bases between the two germline ends. Variable domain in full (rest from reference TRBV5-1 and TRBJ1-2): KAGVTQTPRYLIKTRGQQVTLSCSPISGHRSVSWYQQTPGQGLQFLFEYFSETQRNKGNFPGRFSGRQFSNSRSEMNVSTLELGDSALYLCASSLVQSPGGYTFGSGTRLTVV.

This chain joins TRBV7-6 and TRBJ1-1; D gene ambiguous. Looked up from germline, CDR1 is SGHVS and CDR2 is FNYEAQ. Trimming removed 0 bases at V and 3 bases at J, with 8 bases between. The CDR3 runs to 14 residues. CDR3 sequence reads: CASSLAAEDTEAFF. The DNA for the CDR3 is TGTGCCAGCAGCTTAGCGGCGGAGGACACTGAAGCTTTCTTT. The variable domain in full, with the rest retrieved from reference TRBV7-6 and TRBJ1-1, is GAGVSQSPRYKVTKRGQDVALRCDPISGHVSLYWYRQALGQGPEFLTYFNYEAQQDKSGLPNDRFSAERPEGSISTLTIQRTEQRDSAMYRCASSLAAEDTEAFFGQGTRLTVV.

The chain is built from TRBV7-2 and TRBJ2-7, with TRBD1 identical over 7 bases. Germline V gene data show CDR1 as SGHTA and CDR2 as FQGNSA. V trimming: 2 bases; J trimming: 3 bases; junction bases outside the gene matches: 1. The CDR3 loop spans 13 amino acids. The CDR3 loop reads CASSLNRGYEQYV. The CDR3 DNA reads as TGTGCCAGCAGCTTAAACAGGGGCTACGAGCAGTACGTC.

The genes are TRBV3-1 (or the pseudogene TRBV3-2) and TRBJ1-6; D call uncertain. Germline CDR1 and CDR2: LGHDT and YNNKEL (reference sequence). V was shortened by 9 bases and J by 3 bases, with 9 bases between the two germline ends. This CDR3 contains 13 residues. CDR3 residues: CASGGVYNSPLHF. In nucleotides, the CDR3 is TGTGCCAGTGGCGGTGTCTATAATTCACCCCTCCACTTT.

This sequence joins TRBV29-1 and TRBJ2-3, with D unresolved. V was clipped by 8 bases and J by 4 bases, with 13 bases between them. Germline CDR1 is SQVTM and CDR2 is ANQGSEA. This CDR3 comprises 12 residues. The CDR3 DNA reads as TGCAGCACGGTAGTTTACTCAGATACGCAGTATTTT. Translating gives CSTVVYSDTQYF.

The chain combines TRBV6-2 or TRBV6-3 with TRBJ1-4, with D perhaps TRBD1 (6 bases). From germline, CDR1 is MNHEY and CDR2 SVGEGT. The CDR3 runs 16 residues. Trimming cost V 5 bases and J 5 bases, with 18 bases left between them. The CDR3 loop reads CASSQRRQEQNEKLFF. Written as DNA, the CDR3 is TGTGCCAGCAGTCAACGGAGACAGGAACAAAATGAAAAACTGTTTTTT.

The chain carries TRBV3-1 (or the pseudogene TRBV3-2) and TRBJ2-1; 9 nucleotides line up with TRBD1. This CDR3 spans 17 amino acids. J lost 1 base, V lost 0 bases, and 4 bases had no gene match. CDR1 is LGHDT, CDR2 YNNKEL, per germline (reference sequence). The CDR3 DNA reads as TGTGCCAGCAGCCAAGACCCTGGGACAGGGTCCTACAATGAGCAGTTCTTC. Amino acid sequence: CASSQDPGTGSYNEQFF.

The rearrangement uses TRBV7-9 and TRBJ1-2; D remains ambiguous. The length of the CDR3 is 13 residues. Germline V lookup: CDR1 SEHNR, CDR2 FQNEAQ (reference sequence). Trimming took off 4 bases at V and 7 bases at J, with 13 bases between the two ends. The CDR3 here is CASSSPGYGGYTF. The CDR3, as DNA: TGTGCCAGCAGCTCGCCCGGGTATGGTGGCTACACCTTC. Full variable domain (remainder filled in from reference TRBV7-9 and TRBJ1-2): DTGVSQNPRHKITKRGQNVTFRCDPISEHNRLYWYRQTLGQGPEFLTYFQNEAQLEKSRLLSDRFSAERPKGSFSTLEIQRTEQGDSAMYLCASSSPGYGGYTFGSGTRLTVV.